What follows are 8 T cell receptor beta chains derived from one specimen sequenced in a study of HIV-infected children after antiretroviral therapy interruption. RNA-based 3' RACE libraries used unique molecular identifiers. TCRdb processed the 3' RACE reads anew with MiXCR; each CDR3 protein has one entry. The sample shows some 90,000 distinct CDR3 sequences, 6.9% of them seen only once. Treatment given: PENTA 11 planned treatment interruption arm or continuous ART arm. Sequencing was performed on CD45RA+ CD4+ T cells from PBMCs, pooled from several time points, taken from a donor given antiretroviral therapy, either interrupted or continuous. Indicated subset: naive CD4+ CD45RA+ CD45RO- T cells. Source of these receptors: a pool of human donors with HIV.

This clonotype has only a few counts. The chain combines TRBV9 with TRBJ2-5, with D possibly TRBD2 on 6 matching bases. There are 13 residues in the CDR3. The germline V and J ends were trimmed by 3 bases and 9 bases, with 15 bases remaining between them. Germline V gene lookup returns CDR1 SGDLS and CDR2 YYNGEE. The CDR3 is CASSAGTGPPQYF. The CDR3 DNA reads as TGTGCCAGCAGCGCAGGGACTGGCCCGCCCCAGTACTTC.

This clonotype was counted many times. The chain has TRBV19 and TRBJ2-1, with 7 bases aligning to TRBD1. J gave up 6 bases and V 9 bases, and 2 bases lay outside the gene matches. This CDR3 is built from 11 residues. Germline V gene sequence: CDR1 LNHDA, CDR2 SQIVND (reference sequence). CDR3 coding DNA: TGTGCCAGCGACAGGGTCAATGAGCAGTTCTTC. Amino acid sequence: CASDRVNEQFF.

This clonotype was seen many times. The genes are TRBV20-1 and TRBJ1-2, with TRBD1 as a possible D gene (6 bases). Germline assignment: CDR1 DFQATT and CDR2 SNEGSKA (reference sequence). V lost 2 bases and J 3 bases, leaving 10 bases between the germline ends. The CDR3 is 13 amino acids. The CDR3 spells CSARMGGDYGYTF. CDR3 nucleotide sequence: TGCAGTGCTAGAATGGGGGGCGACTATGGCTACACCTTC.

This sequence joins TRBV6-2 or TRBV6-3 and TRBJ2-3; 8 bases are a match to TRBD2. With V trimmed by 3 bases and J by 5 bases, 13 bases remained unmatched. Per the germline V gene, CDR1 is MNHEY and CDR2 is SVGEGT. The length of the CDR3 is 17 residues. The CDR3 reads CASSYVEAGALGDTQYF. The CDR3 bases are TGTGCCAGCAGTTATGTGGAAGCGGGAGCATTAGGAGATACGCAGTATTTT.

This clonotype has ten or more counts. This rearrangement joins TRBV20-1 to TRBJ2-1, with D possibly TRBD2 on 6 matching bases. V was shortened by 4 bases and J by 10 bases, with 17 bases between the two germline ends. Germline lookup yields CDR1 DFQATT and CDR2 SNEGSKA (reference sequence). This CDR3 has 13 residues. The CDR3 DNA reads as TGCAGTGCTATTTGGGACTGGCAAAGGGAGCAGTTCTTC. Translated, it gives CSAIWDWQREQFF.

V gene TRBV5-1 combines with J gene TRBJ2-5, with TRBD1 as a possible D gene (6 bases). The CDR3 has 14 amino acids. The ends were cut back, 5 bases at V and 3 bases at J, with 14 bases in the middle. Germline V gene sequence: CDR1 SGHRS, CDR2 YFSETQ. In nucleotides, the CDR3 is TGCGCCAGCAGTCCTATACAGGGCGAAGAGACCCAGTACTTC. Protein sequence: CASSPIQGEETQYF.

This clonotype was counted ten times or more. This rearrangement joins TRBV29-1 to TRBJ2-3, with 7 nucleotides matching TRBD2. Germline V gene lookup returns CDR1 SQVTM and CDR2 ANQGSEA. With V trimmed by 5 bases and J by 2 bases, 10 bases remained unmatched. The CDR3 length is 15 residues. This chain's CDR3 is CSVRGRLAYTDTQYF. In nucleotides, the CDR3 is TGCAGCGTTCGGGGCAGACTAGCCTACACAGATACGCAGTATTTT.

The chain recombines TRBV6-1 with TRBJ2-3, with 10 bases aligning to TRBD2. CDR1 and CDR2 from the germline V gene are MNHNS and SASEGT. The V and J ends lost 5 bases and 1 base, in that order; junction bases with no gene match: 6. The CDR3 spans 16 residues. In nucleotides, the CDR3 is TGTGCCAGCAGTCCAGCGGGGGGGCCAGGCACAGATACGCAGTATTTT. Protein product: CASSPAGGPGTDTQYF.